This T cell receptor (beta chain) originates from a study of a mutant IDH1 vaccine in newly diagnosed glioma. About the research overall: Every participant had undergone radiotherapy, temozolomide, or both before, and most underwent both.

The method was immunoSEQ multiplex PCR; TCRdb's version includes in-frame clones alone and lacks a portion of them. The table includes more than 80,000 clones, 83% detected once. The V end lost 7 bases, the J end lost 4 bases, and 11 bases lay between the germline ends. There are 13 residues in the CDR3. Germline assignment: CDR1 LNHDA and CDR2 SQIVND (reference sequence). The study, taken as a whole, reports: Evidence of vaccine-induced immune responses was documented in roughly 93% of patients.

On this clone itself: Its specificity is not known.

Time point meaning: baseline, week 1 (first vaccination visit). The treatment here: pre-vaccination baseline after standard-of-care therapy. The donor cohort comprised cases of new WHO grade 3 or 4 IDH1-mutant, ATRX-lost astrocytoma. The sequenced sample was PBMCs, obtained from a glioma patient treated with radiotherapy, temozolomide or both. The clonotype comes from a woman in her forties or fifties with glioma. The chain employs TRBV19 and TRBJ1-5; possibly TRBD1 for D (6 bases). CDR3 region: CASTVDSNQPQHF. The CDR3 DNA reads TGTGCCAGTACTGTGGACAGTAATCAGCCCCAGCATTTT.